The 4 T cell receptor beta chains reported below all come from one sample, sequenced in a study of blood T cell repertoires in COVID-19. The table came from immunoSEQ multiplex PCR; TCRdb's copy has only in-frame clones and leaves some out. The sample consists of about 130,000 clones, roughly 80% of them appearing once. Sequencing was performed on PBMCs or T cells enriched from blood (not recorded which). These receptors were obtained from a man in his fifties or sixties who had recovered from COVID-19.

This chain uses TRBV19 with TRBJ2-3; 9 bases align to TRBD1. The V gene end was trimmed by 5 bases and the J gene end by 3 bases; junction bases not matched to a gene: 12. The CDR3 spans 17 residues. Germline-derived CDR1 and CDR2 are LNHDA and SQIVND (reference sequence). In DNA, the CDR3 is TGTGCCAGTAGTTACTCCCCAGGACAGGGGTCAACAGATACGCAGTATTTT. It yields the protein CASSYSPGQGSTDTQYF.

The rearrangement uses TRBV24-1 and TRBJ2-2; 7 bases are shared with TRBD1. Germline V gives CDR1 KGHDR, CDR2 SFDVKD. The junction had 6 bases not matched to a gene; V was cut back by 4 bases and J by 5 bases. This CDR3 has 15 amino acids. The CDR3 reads CATSDSGQYTGELFF. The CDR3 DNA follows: TGTGCCACCAGTGACTCGGGACAGTATACCGGGGAGCTGTTTTTT.

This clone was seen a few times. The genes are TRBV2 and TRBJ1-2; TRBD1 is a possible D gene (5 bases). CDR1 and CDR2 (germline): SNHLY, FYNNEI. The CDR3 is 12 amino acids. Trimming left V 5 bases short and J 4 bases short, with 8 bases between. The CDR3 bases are TGTGCCAGCAGTAGAGACAGCTATGGCTACACCTTC. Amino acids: CASSRDSYGYTF. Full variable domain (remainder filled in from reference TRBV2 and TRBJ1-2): EPEVTQTPSHQVTQMGQEVILRCVPISNHLYFYWYRQILGQKVEFLVSFYNNEISEKSEIFDDQFSVERPDGSNFTLKIRSTKLEDSAMYFCASSRDSYGYTFGSGTRLTVV.

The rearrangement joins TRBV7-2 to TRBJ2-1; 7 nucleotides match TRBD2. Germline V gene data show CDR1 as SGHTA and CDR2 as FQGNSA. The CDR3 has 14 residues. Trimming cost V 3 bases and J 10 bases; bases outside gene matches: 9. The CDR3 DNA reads TGTGCCAGCAGCTTTGGTGCGGGGGTTTTAGAGCAGTTCTTC. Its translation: CASSFGAGVLEQFF.